This T cell receptor (beta chain) appears in the sequencing data of a study of molecular identifiers for immune sequencing clone quantification. Looking at the study overall: Across replicate runs, RNA obtained from approximately 20,000 or 100,000 naive CD8 cells was divided into five, with four undergoing sequencing.

Study findings and constraints: Identical TCR molecules that share a barcode could lead to an underestimation of highly expanded clone sizes.

About this clonotype: What it binds is unknown.

Between the trimmed V and J ends, which lost 3 bases and 2 bases, there was a span of 11 bases. The CDR3 consists of 13 residues. CDR1 and CDR2 (germline): GTSNPN, SVGIG (reference sequence). A single record per CDR3 protein comes from TCRdb applying MiXCR to the PCR reads. The top ten clones hold approximately 1% of a sample with 30,000 to 40,000 distinct CDR3 sequences, about 18% of them seen once. Sequenced input: naive CD8+ T cells from blood, with Jurkat cell RNA spiked in. Subset denoted: FACS-sorted CD8+CD4-CCR7+CD45RA+ naive T cells. This TCR came from a human donor in good health. Some libraries in this study had Jurkat cell RNA spiked in. This rearrangement joins TRBV30 to TRBJ2-7; D is ambiguous. CDR3 sequence (DNA): TGTGCCTGGAGCCCGGTGAGCCCCTACGAGCAGTACTTC. Amino acid sequence: CAWSPVSPYEQYF.